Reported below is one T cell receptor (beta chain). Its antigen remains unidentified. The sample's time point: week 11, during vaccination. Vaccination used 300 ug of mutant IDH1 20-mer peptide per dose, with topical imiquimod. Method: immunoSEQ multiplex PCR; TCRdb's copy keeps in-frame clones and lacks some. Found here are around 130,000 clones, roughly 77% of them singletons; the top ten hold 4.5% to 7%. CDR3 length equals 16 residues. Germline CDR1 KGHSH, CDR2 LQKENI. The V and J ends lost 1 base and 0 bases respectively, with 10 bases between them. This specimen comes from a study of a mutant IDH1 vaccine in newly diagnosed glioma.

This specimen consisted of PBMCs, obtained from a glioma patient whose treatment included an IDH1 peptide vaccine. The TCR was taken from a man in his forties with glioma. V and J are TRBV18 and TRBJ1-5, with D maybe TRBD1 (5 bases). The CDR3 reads CASSPLSGHSNQPQHF. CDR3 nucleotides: TGTGCCAGCTCACCACTGTCTGGACATAGCAATCAGCCCCAGCATTTT. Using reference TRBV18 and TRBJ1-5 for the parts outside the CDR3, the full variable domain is NAGVMQNPRHLVRRRGQEARLRCSPMKGHSHVYWYRQLPEEGLKFMVYLQKENIIDESGMPKERFSAEFPKEGPSILRIQQVVRGDSAAYFCASSPLSGHSNQPQHFGDGTRLSIL.